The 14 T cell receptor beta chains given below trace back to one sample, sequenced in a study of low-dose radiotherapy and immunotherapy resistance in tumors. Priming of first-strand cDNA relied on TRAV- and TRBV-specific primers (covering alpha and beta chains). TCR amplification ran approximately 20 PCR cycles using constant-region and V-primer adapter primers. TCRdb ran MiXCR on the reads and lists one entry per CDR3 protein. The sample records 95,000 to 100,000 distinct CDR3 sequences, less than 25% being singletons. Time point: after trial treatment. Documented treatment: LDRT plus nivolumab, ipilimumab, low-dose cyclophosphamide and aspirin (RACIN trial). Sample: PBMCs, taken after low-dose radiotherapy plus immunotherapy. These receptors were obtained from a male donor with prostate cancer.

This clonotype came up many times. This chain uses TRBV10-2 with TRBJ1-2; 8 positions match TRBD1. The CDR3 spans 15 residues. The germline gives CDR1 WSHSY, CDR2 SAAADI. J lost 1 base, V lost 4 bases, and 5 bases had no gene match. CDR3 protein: CASSGNRGVNYGYTF. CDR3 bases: TGCGCCAGCAGTGGTAACAGGGGGGTTAACTATGGCTACACCTTC.

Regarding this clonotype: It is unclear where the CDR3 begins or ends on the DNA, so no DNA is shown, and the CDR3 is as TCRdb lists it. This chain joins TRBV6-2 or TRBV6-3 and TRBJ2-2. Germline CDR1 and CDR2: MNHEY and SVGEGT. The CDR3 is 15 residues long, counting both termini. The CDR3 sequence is CASSYSGSTGELFFF.

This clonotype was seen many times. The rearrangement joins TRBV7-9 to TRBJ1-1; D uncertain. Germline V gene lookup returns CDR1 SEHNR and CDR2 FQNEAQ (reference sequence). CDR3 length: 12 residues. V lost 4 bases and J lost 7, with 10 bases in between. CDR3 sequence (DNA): TGTGCCAGCAGCTCGGACTTTTTTGAAGCTTTCTTT. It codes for CASSSDFFEAFF.

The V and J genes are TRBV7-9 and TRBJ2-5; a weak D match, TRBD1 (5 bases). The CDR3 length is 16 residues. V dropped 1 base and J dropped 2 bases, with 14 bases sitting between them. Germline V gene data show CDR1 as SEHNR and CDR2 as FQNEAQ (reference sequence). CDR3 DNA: TGTGCCAGCAGCTTAGTAGGGTTCAGGGTTCAAGAGACCCAGTACTTC. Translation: CASSLVGFRVQETQYF.

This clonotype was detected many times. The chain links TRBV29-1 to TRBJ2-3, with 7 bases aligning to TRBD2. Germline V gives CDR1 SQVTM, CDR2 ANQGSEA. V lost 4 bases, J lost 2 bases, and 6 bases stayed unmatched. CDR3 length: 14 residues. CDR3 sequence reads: CSVGASGPTDTQYF. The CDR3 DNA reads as TGCAGCGTTGGGGCTAGCGGACCCACAGATACGCAGTATTTT.

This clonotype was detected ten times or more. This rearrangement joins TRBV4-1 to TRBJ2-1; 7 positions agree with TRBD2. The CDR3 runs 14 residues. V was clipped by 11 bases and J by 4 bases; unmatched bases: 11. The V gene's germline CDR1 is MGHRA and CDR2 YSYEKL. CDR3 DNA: TGCGCCCCCGATTCTAGCGGACGTTACAATGAGCAGTTCTTC. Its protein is CAPDSSGRYNEQFF.

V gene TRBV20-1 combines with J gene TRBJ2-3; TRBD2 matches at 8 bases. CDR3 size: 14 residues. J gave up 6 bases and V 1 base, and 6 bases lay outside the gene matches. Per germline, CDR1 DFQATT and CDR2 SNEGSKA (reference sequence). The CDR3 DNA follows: TGCAGTGCTAGAGCTCCCGCGGGGGGTGATACGCAGTATTTT. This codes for CSARAPAGGDTQYF.

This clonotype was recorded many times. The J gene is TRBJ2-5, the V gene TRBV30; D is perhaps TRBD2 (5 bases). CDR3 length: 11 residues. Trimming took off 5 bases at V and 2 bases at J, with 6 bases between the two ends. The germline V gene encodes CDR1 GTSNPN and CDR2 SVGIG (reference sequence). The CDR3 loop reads CAWGLQETQYF. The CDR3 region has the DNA TGTGCCTGGGGACTGCAAGAGACCCAGTACTTC.

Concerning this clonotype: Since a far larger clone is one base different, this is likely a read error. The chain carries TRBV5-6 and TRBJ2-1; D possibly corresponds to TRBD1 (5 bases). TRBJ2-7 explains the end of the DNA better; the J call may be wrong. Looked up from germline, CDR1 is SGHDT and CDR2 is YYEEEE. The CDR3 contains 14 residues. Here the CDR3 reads CVSSLEQAFYEQYF. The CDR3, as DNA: TGTGTCAGCAGCTTGGAACAGGCCTTCTACGAGCAGTACTTC.

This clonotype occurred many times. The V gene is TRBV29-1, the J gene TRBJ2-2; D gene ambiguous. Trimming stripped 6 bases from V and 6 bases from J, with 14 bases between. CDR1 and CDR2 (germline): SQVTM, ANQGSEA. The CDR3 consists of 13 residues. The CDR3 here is CSVGSQRAGELFF. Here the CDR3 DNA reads TGCAGCGTGGGCAGTCAGCGCGCCGGGGAGCTGTTTTTT.

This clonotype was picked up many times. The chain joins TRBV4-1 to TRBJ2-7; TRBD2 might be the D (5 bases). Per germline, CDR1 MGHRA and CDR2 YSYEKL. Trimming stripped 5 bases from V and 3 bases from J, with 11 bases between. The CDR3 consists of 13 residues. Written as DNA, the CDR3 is TGCGCCAGCAGCAGTCCGGGGAGCTACGAGCAGTACTTC. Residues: CASSSPGSYEQYF.

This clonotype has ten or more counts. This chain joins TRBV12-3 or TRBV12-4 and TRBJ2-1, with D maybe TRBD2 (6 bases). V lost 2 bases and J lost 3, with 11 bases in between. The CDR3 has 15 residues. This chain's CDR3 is CASSLFPTSYNEQFF. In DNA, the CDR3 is TGTGCCAGCAGTTTATTCCCGACTAGCTACAATGAGCAGTTCTTC.

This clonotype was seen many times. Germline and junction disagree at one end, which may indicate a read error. The CDR3: CASSFISGGAHF. CDR3 nucleotide sequence: TGTGCCAGCAGCTTTATTAGCGGGGGGGCCCACTTC. This chain connects TRBV3-1 to TRBJ2-4; 11 bases are shared with TRBD2. Germline V CDR1 and CDR2: LGHDT, YNNKEL (reference sequence). This CDR3 is 12 amino acids long.

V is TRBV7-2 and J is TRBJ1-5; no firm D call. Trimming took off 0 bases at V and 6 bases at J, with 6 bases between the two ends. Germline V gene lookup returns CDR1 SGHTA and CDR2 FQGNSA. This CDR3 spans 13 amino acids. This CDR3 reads CASSLALGQPQHF. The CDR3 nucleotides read TGTGCCAGCAGCTTAGCGCTCGGTCAGCCCCAGCATTTT.